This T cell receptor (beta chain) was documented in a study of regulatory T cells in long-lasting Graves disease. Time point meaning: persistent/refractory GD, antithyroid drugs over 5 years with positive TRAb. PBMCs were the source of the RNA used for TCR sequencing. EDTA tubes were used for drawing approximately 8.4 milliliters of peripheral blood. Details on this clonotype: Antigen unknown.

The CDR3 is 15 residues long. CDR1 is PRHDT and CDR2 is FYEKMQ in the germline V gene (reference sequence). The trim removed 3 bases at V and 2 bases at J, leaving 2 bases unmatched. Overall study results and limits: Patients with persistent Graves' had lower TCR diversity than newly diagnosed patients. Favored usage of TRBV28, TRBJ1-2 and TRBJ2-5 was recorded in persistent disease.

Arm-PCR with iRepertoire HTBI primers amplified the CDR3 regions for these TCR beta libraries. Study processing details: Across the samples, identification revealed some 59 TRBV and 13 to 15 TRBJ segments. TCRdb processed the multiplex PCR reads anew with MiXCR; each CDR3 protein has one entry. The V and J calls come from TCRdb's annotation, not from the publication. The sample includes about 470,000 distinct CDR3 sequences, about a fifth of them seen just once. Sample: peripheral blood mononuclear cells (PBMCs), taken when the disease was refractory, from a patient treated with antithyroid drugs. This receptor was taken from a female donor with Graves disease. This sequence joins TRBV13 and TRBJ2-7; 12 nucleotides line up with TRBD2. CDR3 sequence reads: CASSFRTSGTYEQYF. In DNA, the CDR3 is TGTGCCAGCAGCTTTAGGACTAGCGGGACCTACGAGCAGTACTTC.